Listed here are 20 T cell receptor beta chains from one sample, sequenced in a study of CD8+ T cells in alopecia areata. Described treatment: oral pan-JAK inhibitor, 5-10 mg twice daily. RNA, once extracted, was reverse transcribed into cDNA for use as the sequencing template. The data were produced by immunoSEQ multiplex PCR, yet TCRdb's version contains in-frame clones alone and is incomplete. The data show roughly 220,000 clones, under 70% seen once. Here the sequenced sample was CD4+ T cells sorted from blood, taken between weeks 44 and 45, from a patient treated with tofacitinib. Source of these receptors: a human donor with alopecia areata.

This rearrangement joins TRBV7-8 to TRBJ2-7, with TRBD1 as a possible D gene (5 bases). Trimming removed 4 bases from V and 12 bases from J, with 16 bases in between. CDR1 SGHVS and CDR2 FQNEAQ come from the germline V gene. This CDR3 is built from 12 residues. The CDR3 DNA is TGTGCCAGCAGCTCCGCCGCCAGGGATGCGTACTTC. This sequence encodes CASSSAARDAYF.

There are a few counts of this clone. This CDR3 reads CASSSSGLAGSYEQYF. The CDR3, as DNA: TGTGCCAGCAGTTCCTCGGGACTAGCGGGGTCCTACGAGCAGTACTTC. This chain links TRBV27 with TRBJ2-7; 13 bases fit TRBD2. Germline CDR1 is MNHEY and CDR2 is SMNVEV (reference sequence). This CDR3 has 16 amino acids. V gave up 4 bases and J gave up 1 base; unmatched junction bases: 4.

With respect to this clone: Other DNA sequences from this sample encode an identical CDR3 as well. The chain recombines TRBV20-1 with TRBJ1-1; no reliable D call. Per the germline V gene, CDR1 is DFQATT and CDR2 is SNEGSKA (reference sequence). This CDR3 contains 11 residues. V was trimmed by 6 bases and J by 2 bases, leaving 7 bases between them. In nucleotides, the CDR3 is TGCAGTGCGCCAGGTAACACTGAAGCTTTCTTT. It translates to CSAPGNTEAFF.

A word on this clone: The same CDR3 also results from other DNA sequences found in this sample. The J gene is TRBJ1-5, the V gene TRBV30; weak D call: TRBD1 (6 bases). The CDR3 length is 13 residues. Germline assignment: CDR1 GTSNPN and CDR2 SVGIG (reference sequence). V shed 2 bases and J shed 2 bases, with 7 bases lying between them. CDR3 sequence reads: CAWSPGGNQPQHF. As DNA, the CDR3 is TGTGCCTGGAGTCCAGGGGGCAATCAGCCCCAGCATTTT.

This chain uses TRBV2 with TRBJ2-3; TRBD2 matches 13 bases. The V gene's germline CDR1 is SNHLY and CDR2 FYNNEI. The CDR3 has 13 amino acids. V lost 8 bases to trimming and J lost 6 bases; unmatched junction nucleotides: 2. This CDR3 is CASRTSGGDTQYF. Written as DNA, the CDR3 is TGTGCCAGCCGGACTAGCGGGGGTGATACGCAGTATTTT.

V is TRBV11-2 and J is TRBJ2-7; tentatively, D is TRBD2 (6 bases). Germline V gene lookup returns CDR1 SGHAT and CDR2 FQNNGV. This CDR3 is 15 amino acids long. Trimming left V 5 bases short and J 3 bases short, with 17 bases between. Written as DNA, the CDR3 is TGTGCCAGCAGCCGGAATGGCGGGGTCCTCTACGAGCAGTACTTC. It encodes CASSRNGGVLYEQYF.

This clone was seen many times. The same CDR3 also results from other DNA sequences found in this sample. CDR3 in DNA: TGCGCCAGCAGCCAAGAGCCTAGCGGGGGGACAGATACGCAGTATTTT. Residues: CASSQEPSGGTDTQYF. The rearrangement joins TRBV4-3 to TRBJ2-3; TRBD2 agrees at 11 bases. Germline CDR1 and CDR2: LGHNA and YSLEER. The ends lost 0 bases at V and 3 bases at J; junction bases unmatched: 2. This CDR3 is 16 amino acids long.

In DNA form, the CDR3 reads TGCGCCAGCAGTCAATCCGGATCAGGGGTTGCTGAAGCTTTCTTT. This codes for CASSQSGSGVAEAFF. This sequence joins TRBV23-1 and TRBJ1-1; D might be TRBD1 (6 bases). TRBV23-1 is sorted into the ORF group, with uncertain function. CDR3 length equals 15 residues. The V end was cut by 0 bases, the J end by 6 bases, with 14 bases between.

The chain links TRBV19 to TRBJ1-1; the D gene is possibly TRBD1 (5 bases). The CDR3 length is 15 residues. Germline V gene data show CDR1 as LNHDA and CDR2 as SQIVND (reference sequence). Trimming removed 3 bases at V and 4 bases at J, with 15 bases between. The CDR3: CASSIRIGGGTEAFF. DNA of the CDR3: TGTGCCAGTAGTATCAGGATCGGGGGTGGCACTGAAGCTTTCTTT.

CDR3 region: CASSRLFMNTEAFF. The CDR3 DNA follows: TGCGCCAGCAGCAGACTCTTCATGAACACTGAAGCTTTCTTT. This chain connects TRBV5-1 to TRBJ1-1; no firm D call. The V end was cut by 4 bases, the J end by 0 bases, with 10 bases between. The germline CDR1 and CDR2 sequences are SGHRS and YFSETQ. This CDR3 region has 14 residues.

The V gene is TRBV7-6, the J gene TRBJ2-5; D not certain. Trimming removed 5 bases from V and 4 bases from J, with 11 bases in between. Germline-derived CDR1 and CDR2 are SGHVS and FNYEAQ. This CDR3 has 13 residues. The CDR3 sequence: CASSDSGGETQYF. The CDR3 DNA reads as TGTGCCAGCAGCGATTCAGGCGGAGAGACCCAGTACTTC.

The CDR3 nucleotides read TGTGCCAGCTCACCGAAGGCTTCACTCGGGGAGCTGTTTTTT. Protein: CASSPKASLGELFF. This chain links TRBV18 with TRBJ2-2; D not resolved. The V and J ends lost 3 bases and 7 bases respectively, with 12 bases between them. Germline loops: CDR1 KGHSH, CDR2 LQKENI. The CDR3 totals 14 residues.

The genes are TRBV6-5 and TRBJ1-2; D may be TRBD1 (5 bases). This CDR3 comprises 14 residues. V was clipped by 5 bases and J by 4 bases, with 14 bases between them. Per the germline V gene, CDR1 is MNHEY and CDR2 is SVGAGI. The CDR3 protein is CASSQPGQLYGYTF. In DNA, the CDR3 is TGTGCCAGCAGTCAACCCGGACAACTCTATGGCTACACCTTC.

CDR3 amino acids: CSVERNYGYTF. CDR3 nucleotide sequence: TGCAGCGTTGAGCGGAACTATGGCTACACCTTC. The chain recombines TRBV29-1 with TRBJ1-2, with no clear D. Germline V gene sequence: CDR1 SQVTM, CDR2 ANQGSEA. V was pared by 3 bases and J by 2 bases, with 4 bases between. CDR3 size: 11 residues. Full variable domain (missing parts from reference TRBV29-1 and TRBJ1-2): SAVISQKPSRDICQRGTSLTIQCQVDSQVTMMFWYRQQPGQSLTLIATANQGSEATYESGFVIDKFPISRPNLTFSTLTVSNMSPEDSSIYLCSVERNYGYTFGSGTRLTVV.

The chain carries TRBV19 and TRBJ2-1, with D maybe TRBD2 (5 bases). The V end lost 1 base, the J end lost 5 bases, and 9 bases lay between the germline ends. Germline CDR1 LNHDA, CDR2 SQIVND (reference sequence). CDR3 size: 14 residues. The CDR3 protein is CASSIAAGNNEQFF. CDR3 bases: TGTGCCAGTAGTATAGCGGCGGGTAACAATGAGCAGTTCTTC.

This sequence joins TRBV4-3 and TRBJ1-2; no clear D. Germline-derived CDR1 and CDR2 are LGHNA and YSLEER. The CDR3 runs 13 residues. With 0 bases removed from V and 4 bases from J, the gap between germline ends came to 6 bases. The CDR3: CASSQDYLYGYTF. In DNA form, the CDR3 reads TGCGCCAGCAGCCAAGATTACCTCTATGGCTACACCTTC.

This clone was detected only a few times. The J gene is TRBJ2-7, the V gene TRBV5-1; no definite D call. The CDR3 length is 13 residues. Germline-derived CDR1 and CDR2 are SGHRS and YFSETQ. V lost 0 bases to trimming and J lost 0 bases, with 4 bases between them. CDR3 protein: CASSLDNSYEQYF. CDR3 DNA: TGCGCCAGCAGCTTGGACAACTCCTACGAGCAGTACTTC.

V gene TRBV5-4 combines with J gene TRBJ2-3, with D unclear. V was shortened by 4 bases and J by 5 bases, with 11 bases between the two germline ends. Germline V gene data show CDR1 as SGHNT and CDR2 as YYREEE (reference sequence). This CDR3 has 13 residues. CDR3 bases: TGTGCCAGCAGCGTAGTTGGTGGAGATACGCAGTATTTT. It encodes CASSVVGGDTQYF.

This clone was recorded a few times. The chain has TRBV15 and TRBJ2-7; maybe TRBD2 (5 bases). Trimming took 5 bases from V and 0 from J, leaving 11 bases between them. There are 14 residues in the CDR3. Germline-derived CDR1 and CDR2 are LNHNV and YYDKDF (reference sequence). This CDR3 reads CATSVVRGSYEQYF. The CDR3 DNA follows: TGTGCCACCAGCGTTGTTCGGGGCTCCTACGAGCAGTACTTC.

This clone was recorded a few times. The rearrangement uses TRBV7-8 and TRBJ1-1; D remains unclear. V gave up 3 bases and J gave up 0 bases, with 8 bases separating them. The CDR3 length is 14 residues. CDR1 SGHVS and CDR2 FQNEAQ come from the germline V gene. CDR3 sequence: CASSFGVLNTEAFF. The CDR3 nucleotides are TGTGCCAGCAGCTTCGGCGTCTTGAACACTGAAGCTTTCTTT.